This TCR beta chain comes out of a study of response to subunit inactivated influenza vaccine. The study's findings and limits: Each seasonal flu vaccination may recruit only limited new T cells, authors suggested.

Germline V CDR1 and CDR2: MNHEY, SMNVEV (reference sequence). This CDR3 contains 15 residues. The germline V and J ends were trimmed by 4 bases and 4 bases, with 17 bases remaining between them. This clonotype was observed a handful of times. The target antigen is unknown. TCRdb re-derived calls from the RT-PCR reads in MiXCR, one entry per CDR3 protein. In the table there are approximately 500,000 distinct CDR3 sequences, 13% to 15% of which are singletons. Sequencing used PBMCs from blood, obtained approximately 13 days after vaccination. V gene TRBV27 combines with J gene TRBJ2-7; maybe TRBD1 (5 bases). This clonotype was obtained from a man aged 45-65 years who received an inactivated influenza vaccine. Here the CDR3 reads CASSSVGVLSYEQYF. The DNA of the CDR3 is TGTGCCAGCAGTTCGGTAGGGGTGCTGTCTTACGAGCAGTACTTC.